The subject of this entry is one T cell receptor (beta chain). The sample belongs to a study of OX40 agonist ivuxolimab in advanced cancers. Trimming at V came to 4 bases and at J to 3 bases, leaving 3 bases not matched to a gene. The germline gives CDR1 KGHSH, CDR2 LQKENI. The length of the CDR3 is 15 residues. Produced via immunoSEQ multiplex PCR; TCRdb's table is partial and in-frame only. The table records roughly 66,000 clones, 80% to 85% of them present only once. At cycle 4 day 1, cycle 7 day 1, and baseline, blood was sampled. The TCR comes from an adult with an advanced solid tumor such as melanoma, head and neck, liver or kidney cancer. The rearrangement links TRBV18 to TRBJ1-5, with TRBD1 matching over 10 bases. Specimen: CD4+ or CD8+ T cells sorted from blood, collected in a trial of the OX40 agonist ivuxolimab. CDR3 bases: TGTGCCAGCTCACTAGGGACAGGGGACAATCAGCCCCAGCATTTT. Protein product: CASSLGTGDNQPQHF.